This record looks at one T cell receptor (beta chain) sequence and its context. The sample belongs to a study of blood T cell repertoires in COVID-19. Study summary: T cells, B-cell-depleted T cells, or PBMCs provided the cDNA or gDNA that served as material.

Using immunoSEQ multiplex PCR, the repertoire was profiled, and TCRdb retains in-frame clones only, with some absent. In the table there are 29,000 or so clones, roughly 94% of which are singletons. Per the germline V gene, CDR1 is SGHNT and CDR2 is YYREEE (reference sequence). V lost 4 bases and J lost 1, with 8 bases in between. The CDR3 runs 13 residues. The V call is TRBV5-4, the J call TRBJ1-1; D not resolved. The sequencing input was peripheral blood. The clonotype was recovered from a man between 45 and 60 years old with active COVID-19. The CDR3 is CASSAAGNTEAFF. In DNA form, the CDR3 reads TGTGCCAGCAGCGCCGCGGGGAACACTGAAGCTTTCTTT.